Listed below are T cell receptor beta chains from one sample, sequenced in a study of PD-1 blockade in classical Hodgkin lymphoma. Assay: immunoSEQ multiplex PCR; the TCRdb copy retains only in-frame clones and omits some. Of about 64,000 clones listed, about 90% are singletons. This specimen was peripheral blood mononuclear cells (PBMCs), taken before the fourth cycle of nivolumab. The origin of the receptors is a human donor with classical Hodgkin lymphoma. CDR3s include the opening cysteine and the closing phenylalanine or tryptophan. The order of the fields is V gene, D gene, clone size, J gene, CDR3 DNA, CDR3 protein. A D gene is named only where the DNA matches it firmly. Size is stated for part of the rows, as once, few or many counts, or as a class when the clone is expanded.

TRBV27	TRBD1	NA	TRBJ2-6	TGTGCCAGCAGTAGATCTGGACAGGGGGCCTCTGGGGCCAACGTCCTGACTTTC	CASSRSGQGASGANVLTF
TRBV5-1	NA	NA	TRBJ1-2	TGCGCCAGCAGCTTGTCCGGCCTGGACTACACCTTC	CASSLSGLDYTF
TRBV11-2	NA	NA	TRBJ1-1	TGTGCCAGCAGCTTACGAGAGGGACCGAACACTGAAGCTTTCTTT	CASSLREGPNTEAFF
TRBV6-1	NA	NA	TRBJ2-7	TGTGCCAGCAGTCAACGGGGGTACGAGCAGTACTTC	CASSQRGYEQYF
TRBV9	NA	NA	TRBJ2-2	TGTGCCAGCACTGGACCGAACACCGGGGAGCTGTTTTTT	CASTGPNTGELFF
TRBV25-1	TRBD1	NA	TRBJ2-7	TGTGCCAGCAGTGTAACAGGGGGTCACGAGCAGTACTTC	CASSVTGGHEQYF
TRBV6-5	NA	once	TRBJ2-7	TGTGCCAGCAGTTACTCGGGGACACGAATGACCTACGAGCAGTACTTC	CASSYSGTRMTYEQYF
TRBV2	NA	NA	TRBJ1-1	TGTGCCAGCAGTGTAGCGCCGAACACTGAAGCTTTCTTT	CASSVAPNTEAFF
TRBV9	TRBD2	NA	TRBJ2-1	TGTGCCAGCAGCGACCGACTAGCGGGATGGGATGAGCAGTTCTTC	CASSDRLAGWDEQFF
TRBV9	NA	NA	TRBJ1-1	TGTGCCAGCAGCCTCATGGTGGGACGCAACACTGAAGCTTTCTTT	CASSLMVGRNTEAFF
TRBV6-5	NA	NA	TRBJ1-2	TGTGCCAGCAGCCCGACACTTTTCTATGGCTACACCTTC	CASSPTLFYGYTF
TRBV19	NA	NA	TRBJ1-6	TGTGCCAGTAGCAGGGTAGATTCACCCCTCCACTTT	CASSRVDSPLHF
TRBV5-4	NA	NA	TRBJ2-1	TGTGCCAGCAGCTTTGAGACAGTAGATAATGAGCAGTTCTTC	CASSFETVDNEQFF
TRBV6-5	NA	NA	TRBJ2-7	TGTGCCAGCAGTTACTCATCCGCGGGTCCGGGCTACGAGCAGTACTTC	CASSYSSAGPGYEQYF
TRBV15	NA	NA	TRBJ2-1	TGTGCCACCAGCTTTACCGCTAGCTCCTACAATGAGCAGTTCTTC	CATSFTASSYNEQFF
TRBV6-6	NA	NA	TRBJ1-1	TGTGCCAGCAGTTACTCAGCCGAACCGAACACTGAAGCTTTCTTT	CASSYSAEPNTEAFF
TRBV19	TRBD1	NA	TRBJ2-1	TGTGCCAGTAGTATCGGGACAGTGGAACAGTTCTTC	CASSIGTVEQFF
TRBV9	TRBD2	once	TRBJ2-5	TGTGCCAGCAGCGTCTCAAGCACTAGCGGGGGGGCGGAGCAAGAGACCCAGTACTTC	CASSVSSTSGGAEQETQYF
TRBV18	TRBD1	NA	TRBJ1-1	TGTGCCAGCTCATTATCACAGGGGAAGATTGTAGCTTTCTTT	CASSLSQGKIVAFF
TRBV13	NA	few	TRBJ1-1	TGTGCCAGCAGCTTATGGGAACTAACTGAAGCTTTCTTT	CASSLWELTEAFF
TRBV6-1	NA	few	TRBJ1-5	TGTGCCAGCAGTGAAGTAGGGGCTCGCAATCAGCCCCAGCATTTT	CASSEVGARNQPQHF
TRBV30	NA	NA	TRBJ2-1	TGTGCGATAGCGGTCACGAGCTCCTACAATGAGCAGTTCTTC	CAIAVTSSYNEQFF
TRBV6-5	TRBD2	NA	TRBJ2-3	TGTGCCAGCAGTTACGGCGGGGGGGTAAATACGCAGTATTTT	CASSYGGGVNTQYF
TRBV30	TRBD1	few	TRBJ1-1	TGTGCCTGGTTACAGGGGTTGGCTGAAGCTTTCTTT	CAWLQGLAEAFF
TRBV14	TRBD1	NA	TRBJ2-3	TGTGCCAGCGGCGGACAGGGTTTCGATACGCAGTATTTT	CASGGQGFDTQYF
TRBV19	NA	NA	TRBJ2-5	TGTGCCAGTAGTCTGGGACCCATTTGGACCCAGTACTTC	CASSLGPIWTQYF
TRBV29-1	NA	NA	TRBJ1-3	TGCAGCGTTGAGAAGGATTATTCTGGAAACACCATATATTTT	CSVEKDYSGNTIYF
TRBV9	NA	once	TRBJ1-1	TGTGCCAGCAGCACAGGATCGGGGACGATCCTCACTGAAGCTTTCTTT	CASSTGSGTILTEAFF
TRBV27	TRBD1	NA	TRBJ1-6	TGTGCCAGCAGTTTATCGGGACAGGGGTTCTCACCCCTCCACTTT	CASSLSGQGFSPLHF
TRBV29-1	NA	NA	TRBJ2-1	TGCAGCGTTGATGTTTCATCTTACAATGAGCAGTTCTTC	CSVDVSSYNEQFF
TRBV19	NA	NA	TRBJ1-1	TGTGCCAGTAGGTTCATGGGAACACGGCCGAACACTGAAGCTTTCTTT	CASRFMGTRPNTEAFF
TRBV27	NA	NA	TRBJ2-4	TGTGCCAGCAGTTACTCTATACAGGACATTCAGTACTTC	CASSYSIQDIQYF
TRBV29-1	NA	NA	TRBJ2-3	TGCAGCGTTGTTGGACAGCCAGATACGCAGTATTTT	CSVVGQPDTQYF
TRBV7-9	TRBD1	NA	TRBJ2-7	TGTGCCAGCAGCCAAAACCCAATATACCGGGACAGGGACATATACGAGCAGTACTTC	CASSQNPIYRDRDIYEQYF
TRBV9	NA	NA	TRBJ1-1	TGTGCCAGCAGCGTAGTTACTGAAGCTTTCTTT	CASSVVTEAFF
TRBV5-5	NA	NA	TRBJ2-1	TGTGCCAGCAGCCTGAAAGTACAGGCAAAGCAGTTCTTC	CASSLKVQAKQFF
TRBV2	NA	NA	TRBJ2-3	TGTGCCAGCAGCGGACGTCCGACTAGCACAGATACGCAGTATTTT	CASSGRPTSTDTQYF
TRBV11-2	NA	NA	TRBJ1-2	TGTGCCAGCAGCTTAGATGACGCCTATCTGGGCTATGGCTACACCTTC	CASSLDDAYLGYGYTF
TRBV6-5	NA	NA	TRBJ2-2	TGTGCCAGCAGTTACTCTCAGGGTGCCGGGGAGCTGTTTTTT	CASSYSQGAGELFF
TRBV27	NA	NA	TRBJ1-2	TGTGCCAGCAGCCGAGGGGCGCTAGACTATGGCTACACCTTC	CASSRGALDYGYTF
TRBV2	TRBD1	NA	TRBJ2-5	TGTGCCAGCAGCAGGGGGCTGGGGGAGACCCAGTACTTC	CASSRGLGETQYF
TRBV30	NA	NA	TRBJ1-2	TGTGCCTGGAGTACGAAGACAGCTTCACTACCCCCCTTCACCGGCTACACCTTC	CAWSTKTASLPPFTGYTF